This TCR beta chain stems from a study of blood T cell repertoires in COVID-19. Whole-study context: From T cells, B-cell-depleted T cells, or PBMCs came the material, which was cDNA or gDNA.

V lost 2 bases and J 7 bases, leaving 9 bases between the germline ends. The CDR3 consists of 13 residues. Germline-derived CDR1 and CDR2 are SGHTA and FQGNSA. Assay used: immunoSEQ multiplex PCR; TCRdb lists only in-frame clones, some missing. Among 65,000 to 85,000 clones listed, under 95% were seen once. The sequenced sample consisted of peripheral blood. This chain connects TRBV7-2 to TRBJ2-1, with D possibly matching TRBD1 (6 bases). This receptor was taken from a human donor in a cohort sampled during active COVID-19. As DNA, the CDR3 is TGTGCCAGCAGCTTAATGGGGGCTAATGAGCAGTTCTTC. This sequence encodes CASSLMGANEQFF.